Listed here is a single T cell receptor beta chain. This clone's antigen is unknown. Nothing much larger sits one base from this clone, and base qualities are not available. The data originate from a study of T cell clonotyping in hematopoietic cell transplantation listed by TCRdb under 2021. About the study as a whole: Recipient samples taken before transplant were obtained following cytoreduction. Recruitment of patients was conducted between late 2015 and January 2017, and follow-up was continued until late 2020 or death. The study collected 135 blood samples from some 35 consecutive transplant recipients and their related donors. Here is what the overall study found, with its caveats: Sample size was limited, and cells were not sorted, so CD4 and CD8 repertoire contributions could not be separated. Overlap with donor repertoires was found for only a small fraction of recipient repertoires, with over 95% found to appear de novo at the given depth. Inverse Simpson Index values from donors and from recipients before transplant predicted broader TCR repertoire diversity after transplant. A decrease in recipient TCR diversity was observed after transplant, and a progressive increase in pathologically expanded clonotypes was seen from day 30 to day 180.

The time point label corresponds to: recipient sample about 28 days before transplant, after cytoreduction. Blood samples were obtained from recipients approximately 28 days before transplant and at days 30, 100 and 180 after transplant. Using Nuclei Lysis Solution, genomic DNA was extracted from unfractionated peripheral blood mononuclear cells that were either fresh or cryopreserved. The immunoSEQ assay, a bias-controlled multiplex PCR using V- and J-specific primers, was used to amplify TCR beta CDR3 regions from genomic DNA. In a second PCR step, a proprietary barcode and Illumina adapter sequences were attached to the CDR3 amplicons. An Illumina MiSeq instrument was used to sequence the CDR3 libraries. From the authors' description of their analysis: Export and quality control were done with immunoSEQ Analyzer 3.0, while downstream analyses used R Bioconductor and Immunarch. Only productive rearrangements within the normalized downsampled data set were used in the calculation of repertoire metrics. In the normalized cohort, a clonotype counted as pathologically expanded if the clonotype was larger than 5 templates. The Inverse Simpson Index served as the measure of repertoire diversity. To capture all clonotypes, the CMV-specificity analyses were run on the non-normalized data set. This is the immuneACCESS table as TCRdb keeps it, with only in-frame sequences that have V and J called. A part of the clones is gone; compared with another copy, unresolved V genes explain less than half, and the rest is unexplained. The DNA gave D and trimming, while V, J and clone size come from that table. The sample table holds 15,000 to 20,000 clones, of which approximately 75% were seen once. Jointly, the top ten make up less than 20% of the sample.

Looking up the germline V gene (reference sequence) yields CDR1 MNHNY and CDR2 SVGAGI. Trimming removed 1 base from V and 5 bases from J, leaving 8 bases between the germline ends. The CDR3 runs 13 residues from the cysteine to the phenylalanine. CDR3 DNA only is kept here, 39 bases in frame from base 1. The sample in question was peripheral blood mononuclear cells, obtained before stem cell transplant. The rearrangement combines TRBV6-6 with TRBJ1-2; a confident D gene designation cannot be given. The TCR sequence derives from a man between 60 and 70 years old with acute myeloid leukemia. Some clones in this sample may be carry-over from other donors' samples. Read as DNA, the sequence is TGTGCCAGCAGTTACTTATCTACATATGGCTACACCTTC. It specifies CASSYLSTYGYTF.